The clone carrying this T cell receptor (beta chain) has only a few counts. This sample is drawn from a study of control samples from healthy donors and cancer patients. The data were produced by immunoSEQ multiplex PCR, yet TCRdb's version contains in-frame clones alone and is incomplete. The sample yields over 150,000 clones, over 90% seen once. Germline V gives CDR1 MDHEN, CDR2 SYDVKM. The CDR3 runs to 16 residues. The ends were cut back, 4 bases at V and 4 bases at J, with 19 bases in the middle. Sample: blood. V is TRBV28 and J is TRBJ2-5; D is unresolved. The sequence was collected from a woman aged 25-40 years in good health. The CDR3 reads CASSSAFEPRLETQYF. In DNA form, the CDR3 reads TGTGCCAGCAGTTCGGCGTTCGAGCCGAGACTAGAGACCCAGTACTTC.